Below are 16 T cell receptor beta chains sequenced from a single sample in a study of blood T cell repertoires in COVID-19. This table comes from immunoSEQ multiplex PCR, and its TCRdb copy is limited to in-frame clones, with some not included. The sample contains some 130,000 clones, about 78% of which appear only once. The source material was peripheral blood. The origin of the receptors is a man aged 55 to 70 who had recovered from COVID-19.

The chain has TRBV18 and TRBJ2-3; D unresolved. CDR3 length equals 15 residues. V shed 5 bases and J shed 0 bases, with 12 bases lying between them. CDR1 KGHSH and CDR2 LQKENI come from the germline V gene. The CDR3 here is CASSGRVASTDTQYF. The CDR3 bases are TGTGCCAGCTCAGGGCGCGTGGCTAGCACAGATACGCAGTATTTT.

The genes are TRBV30 and TRBJ2-7; 7 bases map to TRBD1. The CDR3 has 13 residues. After removal of 4 bases from V and 1 base from J, the junction contained 4 bases not matched to a gene. Germline CDR1 and CDR2: GTSNPN and SVGIG (reference sequence). CDR3 residues: CAWNLQGSYEQYF. The CDR3 coding sequence is TGTGCCTGGAACCTACAGGGGTCCTACGAGCAGTACTTC.

The CDR3 loop is CAWSMTTRNTEAFF. The CDR3 DNA reads TGTGCCTGGAGCATGACAACCCGGAACACTGAAGCTTTCTTT. The rearrangement links TRBV30 to TRBJ1-1; D unresolved. Looked up from germline, CDR1 is GTSNPN and CDR2 is SVGIG (reference sequence). The CDR3 totals 14 residues. Trimming took 3 bases from V and 1 from J, leaving 12 bases between them.

The chain uses TRBV7-8 and TRBJ2-5; D may be TRBD1 (5 bases). The CDR3 is made up of 14 amino acids. Germline values: CDR1 SGHVS, CDR2 FQNEAQ. Trimming removed 6 bases at V and 2 bases at J, with 13 bases between. The CDR3 bases are TGTGCCAGCAGACGAACTCGGACACAAGAGACCCAGTACTTC. Its protein is CASRRTRTQETQYF.

This clone was found a few times. This chain uses TRBV7-2 with TRBJ2-7; D possibly corresponds to TRBD2 (7 bases). The germline V gene encodes CDR1 SGHTA and CDR2 FQGNSA. There are 13 residues in the CDR3. V was clipped by 6 bases and J by 6 bases, with 15 bases between them. The CDR3 is CASSLRGAAEQYF. As DNA, the CDR3 is TGTGCCAGCAGTCTACGGGGGGCTGCCGAGCAGTACTTC. Full variable domain (outside the CDR3, taken from reference TRBV7-2 and TRBJ2-7): GAGVSQSPSNKVTEKGKDVELRCDPISGHTALYWYRQSLGQGLEFLIYFQGNSAPDKSGLPSDRFSAERTGGSVSTLTIQRTQQEDSAVYLCASSLRGAAEQYFGPGTRLTVT.

Only one count was recorded for this clone. V usage is TRBV30 and J usage is TRBJ2-7; the D gene is possibly TRBD1 (6 bases). This CDR3 has 13 amino acids. Germline CDR1 reads GTSNPN; CDR2 reads SVGIG (reference sequence). With 7 bases removed from V and 0 bases from J, the gap between germline ends came to 13 bases. In nucleotides, the CDR3 is TGTGCCTCCGCTCGACAGGCCTCCTACGAGCAGTACTTC. Protein product: CASARQASYEQYF.

The chain combines TRBV5-6 with TRBJ1-5, with TRBD1 matching 9 bases. In germline, CDR1 is SGHDT, CDR2 YYEEEE. V dropped 4 bases and J dropped 4; count of bases not matched to a gene: 3. The CDR3 is 14 amino acids. The CDR3 sequence: CASSRGTGNQPQHF. The CDR3 nucleotides are TGTGCCAGCAGCCGAGGGACAGGGAATCAGCCCCAGCATTTT.

The V and J genes are TRBV19 and TRBJ2-3, with 7 bases lining up with TRBD2. Trimming removed 8 bases from V and 0 bases from J; junction bases left unmatched: 5. The CDR3 is 14 residues long. Germline V CDR1 and CDR2: LNHDA, SQIVND (reference sequence). The DNA of the CDR3 is TGTGCCAGTCGATCTAGCGGTAGCACAGATACGCAGTATTTT. The encoded protein is CASRSSGSTDTQYF.

The chain has TRBV19 and TRBJ1-5; 8 bases line up with TRBD1. The CDR3 loop spans 14 amino acids. Trimming at V came to 1 base and at J to 4 bases, leaving 0 bases not matched to a gene. Germline CDR1 and CDR2: LNHDA and SQIVND (reference sequence). Here the CDR3 reads CASSIGTGNQPQHF. CDR3 in DNA: TGTGCCAGTAGTATAGGGACAGGGAATCAGCCCCAGCATTTT.

This chain uses TRBV6-6 with TRBJ2-5; TRBD2 agrees at 9 bases. V shed 6 bases, J shed 1 base, and the junction held 9 bases outside the gene matches. The germline V gene has CDR1 MNHNY and CDR2 SVGAGI (reference sequence). The CDR3 runs to 16 residues. This CDR3 reads CASRAAGGRSQETQYF. CDR3 nucleotide sequence: TGTGCCAGCAGAGCAGCGGGGGGCCGCTCCCAAGAGACCCAGTACTTC.

The CDR3 is CASSALLWDSEETQYF. CDR3 in DNA: TGTGCCAGCAGCGCCCTCCTGTGGGACAGCGAAGAGACCCAGTACTTC. The V call is TRBV9, the J call TRBJ2-5, with 7 bases aligning to TRBD1. The CDR3 covers 16 residues. The V segment lost 3 bases and the J segment 3 bases; nucleotides outside the gene matches: 11. Germline V gene lookup returns CDR1 SGDLS and CDR2 YYNGEE.

The chain employs TRBV29-1 and TRBJ1-2; 9 bases are a match to TRBD1. With V trimmed by 3 bases and J by 8 bases, 10 bases remained unmatched. This CDR3 region has 14 residues. In germline, CDR1 is SQVTM, CDR2 ANQGSEA. The CDR3 DNA is TGCAGCGTTGAGGGGGACAGGGTTGGAAAAGGCTACACCTTC. It codes for CSVEGDRVGKGYTF.

The chain couples TRBV19 to TRBJ2-7; 9 positions agree with TRBD1. Germline trimming cut 5 bases from V and 3 bases from J; bases unmatched to any gene: 8. The CDR3 consists of 15 residues. Germline V gene lookup returns CDR1 LNHDA and CDR2 SQIVND (reference sequence). CDR3 nucleotide sequence: TGTGCCAGTAGTGGCACCGGGACAGGGCGCTACGAGCAGTACTTC. Translation: CASSGTGTGRYEQYF.

This rearrangement joins TRBV28 to TRBJ1-1; D perhaps matches TRBD1 (5 bases). The V end was cut by 1 base, the J end by 5 bases, with 20 bases between. CDR1 is MDHEN and CDR2 is SYDVKM in the germline V gene. CDR3 size: 17 residues. The CDR3 bases are TGTGCCAGCAGTTTATCGGTTTGGGAAGGGCGGGGGACTGAAGCTTTCTTT. It codes for CASSLSVWEGRGTEAFF.

This clone came up a few times. This sequence joins TRBV11-3 and TRBJ2-3; 9 bases agree with TRBD2. The germline V gene encodes CDR1 SGHNT and CDR2 YENEEA. Losses at the gene ends were 1 base for V and 5 bases for J; bases not matched to a gene: 7. The CDR3 sequence is 16 residues long. The CDR3, as DNA: TGTGCCAGCAGCTTAGGCCAGCGGGAGGACCTAGATACGCAGTATTTT. It is translated as CASSLGQREDLDTQYF.

V and J are TRBV28 and TRBJ2-3, with 8 bases that match TRBD2. The V segment lost 8 bases and the J segment 0 bases; nucleotides outside the gene matches: 19. The germline gives CDR1 MDHEN, CDR2 SYDVKM. The CDR3 is 19 residues long. Here the CDR3 DNA reads TGTGCCAGCCAAGGAGTTCAGCGGGGGAAGGGTGGCAGCACAGATACGCAGTATTTT. Its protein product is CASQGVQRGKGGSTDTQYF.